These 20 T cell receptor beta chains were sequenced from one sample in a study of blood T cell repertoires in COVID-19. Generated by immunoSEQ multiplex PCR, the TCRdb table keeps only in-frame clones and is missing some. The sample yields 12,000 or so clones, approximately 86% seen once. Sequencing used peripheral blood. The receptors originated from a human donor in a cohort sampled during active COVID-19.

The V gene is TRBV2, the J gene TRBJ2-3, with TRBD1 as a possible D gene (6 bases). V was shortened by 3 bases and J by 14 bases, with 12 bases between the two germline ends. Germline-derived CDR1 and CDR2 are SNHLY and FYNNEI. The CDR3 is made up of 11 amino acids. The CDR3 is CASSEGASWYF. CDR3 coding DNA: TGTGCCAGCAGTGAGGGGGCCAGCTGGTATTTT. Supplemented by reference TRBV2 and TRBJ2-3, the full variable domain reads EPEVTQTPSHQVTQMGQEVILRCVPISNHLYFYWYRQILGQKVEFLVSFYNNEISEKSEIFDDQFSVERPDGSNFTLKIRSTKLEDSAMYFCASSEGASWYFGPGTRLTVL.

The V and J genes are TRBV7-9 and TRBJ1-2; D uncertain. V was clipped by 1 base and J by 4 bases, with 13 bases between them. Germline lookup yields CDR1 SEHNR and CDR2 FQNEAQ (reference sequence). CDR3 length: 15 residues. Here the CDR3 reads CASSLGGSMRYGYTF. The DNA of the CDR3 is TGTGCCAGCAGCTTAGGAGGGTCAATGCGCTATGGCTACACCTTC.

The chain combines TRBV27 with TRBJ1-6; TRBD1 agrees at 8 bases. J lost 10 bases, V lost 6 bases, and 11 bases had no gene match. The CDR3 has 15 residues. Germline loops: CDR1 MNHEY, CDR2 SMNVEV (reference sequence). The chain's CDR3 is CASRTSQGVRSPLHF. The DNA for the CDR3 is TGTGCCAGCAGAACATCACAGGGGGTGAGATCACCCCTCCACTTT.

J is TRBJ1-3 and V is TRBV5-1; no clear D gene. The CDR3 has 15 amino acids. Between the trimmed V and J ends, which lost 4 bases and 2 bases, there was a span of 13 bases. Germline V CDR1 and CDR2: SGHRS, YFSETQ. The CDR3 loop reads CASSLLLGTGNTIYF. CDR3 coding DNA: TGCGCCAGCAGCCTGTTACTCGGGACTGGAAACACCATATATTTT. The variable domain in full, with the rest retrieved from reference TRBV5-1 and TRBJ1-3, is KAGVTQTPRYLIKTRGQQVTLSCSPISGHRSVSWYQQTPGQGLQFLFEYFSETQRNKGNFPGRFSGRQFSNSRSEMNVSTLELGDSALYLCASSLLLGTGNTIYFGEGSWLTVV.

This rearrangement joins TRBV2 to TRBJ1-4; TRBD1 matches 7 bases. The junction had 10 bases not matched to a gene; V was cut back by 9 bases and J by 12 bases. The CDR3 runs to 12 residues. Looked up from germline, CDR1 is SNHLY and CDR2 is FYNNEI. The CDR3: CARRTGFGELFF. DNA of the CDR3: TGTGCCAGGAGGACAGGCTTCGGGGAACTGTTTTTT. The variable domain in full, with the rest retrieved from reference TRBV2 and TRBJ1-4, is EPEVTQTPSHQVTQMGQEVILRCVPISNHLYFYWYRQILGQKVEFLVSFYNNEISEKSEIFDDQFSVERPDGSNFTLKIRSTKLEDSAMYFCARRTGFGELFFGSGTQLSVL.

The V call is TRBV7-3, the J call TRBJ1-1, with 9 bases matching TRBD1. The CDR3 contains 14 residues. CDR1 SGHTA and CDR2 FQGTGA come from the germline V gene. Trimming at V came to 1 base and at J to 4 bases, leaving 1 base not matched to a gene. The CDR3 spells CASSLNRGPTEAFF. The CDR3 coding sequence is TGTGCCAGCAGCTTAAACAGGGGGCCCACTGAAGCTTTCTTT.

V usage is TRBV19 and J usage is TRBJ1-5, with 7 bases lining up with TRBD1. CDR3 size: 18 residues. J was trimmed by 3 bases and V by 5 bases; bases with no gene match: 16. Germline CDR1 LNHDA, CDR2 SQIVND (reference sequence). The DNA of the CDR3 is TGTGCCAGTAGTGGAAAGGGACAGCGTGGAGTTAACAATCAGCCCCAGCATTTT. Protein: CASSGKGQRGVNNQPQHF.

The table lists this clone with a few counts. V usage is TRBV7-9 and J usage is TRBJ2-2, with 10 bases that match TRBD1. Trimming cost V 4 bases and J 4 bases; bases outside gene matches: 6. The CDR3 runs to 16 residues. In germline, CDR1 is SEHNR, CDR2 FQNEAQ (reference sequence). Here the CDR3 reads CASSSDRGQGTGELFF. The CDR3 region has the DNA TGTGCCAGCAGCTCTGACAGGGGGCAAGGCACCGGGGAGCTGTTTTTT.

This clone is classed as large. The V gene is TRBV7-9, the J gene TRBJ1-3; D possibly corresponds to TRBD1 (6 bases). This CDR3 is 15 amino acids long. Germline loops: CDR1 SEHNR, CDR2 FQNEAQ (reference sequence). With 3 bases removed from V and 1 base from J, the gap between germline ends came to 10 bases. CDR3 region: CASSFGQTSGNTIYF. The DNA of the CDR3 is TGTGCCAGCAGCTTCGGACAGACTTCTGGAAACACCATATATTTT.

The chain combines TRBV4-1 with TRBJ2-2; 9 nucleotides agree with TRBD1. In germline, CDR1 is MGHRA, CDR2 YSYEKL. The V segment lost 4 bases and the J segment 2 bases; nucleotides outside the gene matches: 5. The CDR3 contains 16 residues. The CDR3 DNA follows: TGCGCCAGCAGCCCTCACAGGGGGCTTAACACCGGGGAGCTGTTTTTT. It specifies CASSPHRGLNTGELFF.

The V and J genes are TRBV5-1 and TRBJ2-7, with a tentative D call TRBD2 (5 bases). Per germline, CDR1 SGHRS and CDR2 YFSETQ. The CDR3 runs to 15 residues. Deletions cut 4 bases from V and 5 bases from J, with 19 bases between. In DNA form, the CDR3 reads TGCGCCAGCAGCCGATTAACTAGTACGCGAGACGAGCAGTACTTC. Its translation is CASSRLTSTRDEQYF.

The chain couples TRBV5-1 to TRBJ2-3, with TRBD2 matching over 13 bases. Germline CDR1 and CDR2: SGHRS and YFSETQ. The CDR3 runs 16 residues. With 5 bases clipped from V and 3 bases from J, the junction kept 6 bases outside the gene matches. The DNA of the CDR3 is TGCGCCAGCAGACTTACTAGCGGGGGGGCAACAGATACGCAGTATTTT. Translating gives CASRLTSGGATDTQYF.

V and J are TRBV27 and TRBJ1-5; perhaps TRBD1 as D (5 bases). Trimming took off 2 bases at V and 8 bases at J, with 13 bases between the two ends. The CDR3 is made up of 14 amino acids. Per the germline V gene, CDR1 is MNHEY and CDR2 is SMNVEV (reference sequence). This CDR3 reads CASSLVEGIKPQHF. Written as DNA, the CDR3 is TGTGCCAGCAGTTTAGTGGAGGGGATAAAGCCCCAGCATTTT.

The CDR3 coding sequence is TGCAGCGTTTACAGGGGGATCCACACAGATACGCAGTATTTT. Translation gives CSVYRGIHTDTQYF. This chain connects TRBV29-1 to TRBJ2-3; 8 bases agree with TRBD1. The germline V gene encodes CDR1 SQVTM and CDR2 ANQGSEA. V lost 5 bases, J lost 2 bases, and 6 bases stayed unmatched. CDR3 length equals 14 residues.

This clone has only a few counts. This chain connects TRBV4-1 to TRBJ2-1; 11 bases align to TRBD1. Looked up from germline, CDR1 is MGHRA and CDR2 is YSYEKL. The CDR3 runs 16 residues. After removal of 4 bases from V and 7 bases from J, the junction contained 9 bases not matched to a gene. The CDR3 DNA follows: TGCGCCAGCAGCCGCACCGGGACAGGGGGTGGGAATGAGCAGTTCTTC. Protein: CASSRTGTGGGNEQFF.

The CDR3 nucleotides are TGTGCCAGCAGCGTGGGACAGGGACAGTACTTC. Translation: CASSVGQGQYF. The rearrangement joins TRBV5-6 to TRBJ2-7; 9 positions agree with TRBD1. CDR3 length: 11 residues. CDR1 is SGHDT and CDR2 is YYEEEE in the germline V gene. The trim removed 4 bases at V and 10 bases at J, leaving 3 bases unmatched.

The rearrangement links TRBV28 to TRBJ2-7, with D perhaps matching TRBD2 (6 bases). The V and J ends lost 6 bases and 0 bases respectively, with 15 bases between them. The CDR3 has 15 residues. The germline CDR1 and CDR2 sequences are MDHEN and SYDVKM. Here the CDR3 DNA reads TGTGCCAGCAGCCCTTTGACTAGTTCCTCCTACGAGCAGTACTTC. Its protein is CASSPLTSSSYEQYF.

This clone has a single count. CDR3 protein: CASSLEVRDGYTF. In DNA, the CDR3 is TGTGCCAGCAGCTTAGAGGTGAGGGATGGCTACACCTTC. V gene TRBV13 combines with J gene TRBJ1-2, with D hard to call. There are 13 residues in the CDR3. Germline CDR1 is PRHDT and CDR2 is FYEKMQ (reference sequence). Trimming left V 1 base short and J 6 bases short, with 9 bases between.

The sample holds a few counts of this clone. The genes are TRBV3-1 (or the pseudogene TRBV3-2) and TRBJ1-2; D may be TRBD1 (5 bases). The germline V and J ends were trimmed by 1 base and 3 bases, with 15 bases remaining between them. Germline CDR1 LGHDT, CDR2 YNNKEL (reference sequence). The CDR3 covers 16 residues. The CDR3 is CASSQAFGASYYGYTF. Here the CDR3 DNA reads TGTGCCAGCAGCCAAGCTTTTGGGGCATCTTACTATGGCTACACCTTC.

Here the CDR3 DNA reads TGTGCCAGCAGTGAAGCTGGGAGGGGAAACACTGAAGCTTTCTTT. This codes for CASSEAGRGNTEAFF. The rearrangement uses TRBV2 and TRBJ1-1, with D possibly matching TRBD1 (5 bases). V lost 0 bases to trimming and J lost 2 bases, with 10 bases between them. Germline CDR1 SNHLY, CDR2 FYNNEI. CDR3 length equals 15 residues.